Listed below are T cell receptor beta chains from one sample, sequenced in a study of monozygotic twins with inflammatory bowel disease. Reanalyzing the 5' RACE reads, TCRdb keeps one entry per CDR3 protein, without DNA. The sample totals about 300,000 distinct CDR3 sequences. The specimen was blood. Every receptor here comes from a human donor with ulcerative colitis or Crohn's disease, or a healthy co-twin of an affected twin (not recorded which). The CDR3 runs from the conserved cysteine through the conserved F or W.

j_gene: TRBJ2-3
v_gene: TRBV28
CDR3aa: CASSFNRGPLRGSLDTQYF

j_gene: TRBJ2-1
v_gene: TRBV12-3/TRBV12-4
CDR3aa: CASSLAGMGEQFF

j_gene: TRBJ2-1
v_gene: TRBV5-6
CDR3aa: CASSLAGAGRHNEQFF

j_gene: TRBJ2-2
v_gene: TRBV9
CDR3aa: CASSAWGAGANTGELFF

j_gene: TRBJ1-3
v_gene: TRBV5-1
CDR3aa: CASSFGSYSGNTIYF

j_gene: TRBJ2-5
v_gene: TRBV7-2
CDR3aa: CAGSLVLLAGQETQYF

j_gene: TRBJ2-1
v_gene: TRBV19
CDR3aa: CASSPEGVEQFF

j_gene: TRBJ2-1
v_gene: TRBV28
CDR3aa: CASMIFSGSYNEQFF

j_gene: TRBJ2-1
v_gene: TRBV7-2
CDR3aa: CASSLVDWNEQFF

j_gene: TRBJ1-2
v_gene: TRBV25-1
CDR3aa: CASSESSYGYTF

j_gene: TRBJ2-4
v_gene: TRBV4-2
CDR3aa: CASSQFKRGAGDKNIQYF

j_gene: TRBJ2-1
v_gene: TRBV11-2
CDR3aa: CASSAGLAGEQFF

j_gene: TRBJ2-7
v_gene: TRBV4-3
CDR3aa: CASSQDSLSSYEQYF

j_gene: TRBJ1-1
v_gene: TRBV14
CDR3aa: CASSQRGLVTEAFF

j_gene: TRBJ1-1
v_gene: TRBV3-1
CDR3aa: CASSRRHGNTEAFF

j_gene: TRBJ1-1
v_gene: TRBV19
CDR3aa: CASSIEGGVRTEAFF

j_gene: TRBJ1-5
v_gene: TRBV6-5
CDR3aa: CASSSSDIGNQPQHF

j_gene: TRBJ1-5
v_gene: TRBV9
CDR3aa: CASSVDDYSNQPQHF

j_gene: TRBJ2-6
v_gene: TRBV4-3
CDR3aa: CASSQGVVESSGANVLTF

j_gene: TRBJ2-5
v_gene: TRBV12-3/TRBV12-4
CDR3aa: CASSPRGGLQETQYF

j_gene: TRBJ2-7
v_gene: TRBV18
CDR3aa: CASSQTHYEQYF

j_gene: TRBJ2-1
v_gene: TRBV20-1
CDR3aa: CSARGASGDLSEQFF

j_gene: TRBJ2-7
v_gene: TRBV7-2
CDR3aa: CASSLAGGGSYEQYF

j_gene: TRBJ1-4
v_gene: TRBV4-3
CDR3aa: CASSQETYFFVEKLFF

j_gene: TRBJ2-2
v_gene: TRBV12-3/TRBV12-4
CDR3aa: CASSQRVVGTGELFF

j_gene: TRBJ2-1
v_gene: TRBV20-1
CDR3aa: CSARVERGKVF

j_gene: TRBJ1-6
v_gene: TRBV20-1
CDR3aa: CSAKAPVQYNSPLHF

j_gene: TRBJ1-2
v_gene: TRBV7-9
CDR3aa: CASSLGGTEPYGYTF

j_gene: TRBJ2-2
v_gene: TRBV30
CDR3aa: CAWAQTANTGELFF

j_gene: TRBJ2-2
v_gene: TRBV4-3
CDR3aa: CASSLGIQNTGELFF

j_gene: TRBJ1-5
v_gene: TRBV11-2
CDR3aa: CASSNPGRGGQPQHF

j_gene: TRBJ2-7
v_gene: TRBV7-9
CDR3aa: CASTVGRVYEQYF

j_gene: TRBJ1-5
v_gene: TRBV28
CDR3aa: CASSTLNQPQHF

j_gene: TRBJ2-5
v_gene: TRBV6-2/TRBV6-3
CDR3aa: CASMIGGLQTQYF

j_gene: TRBJ1-2
v_gene: TRBV29-1
CDR3aa: CSDGTGRGYTF

j_gene: TRBJ2-3
v_gene: TRBV12-3/TRBV12-4
CDR3aa: CASTSGGAADTQYF

j_gene: TRBJ2-3
v_gene: TRBV20-1
CDR3aa: CSASPRDTQYF

j_gene: TRBJ1-6
v_gene: TRBV4-3
CDR3aa: CASSQGGGSYNSPLHF

j_gene: TRBJ2-1
v_gene: TRBV7-9
CDR3aa: CASSLGLAGEQFF

j_gene: TRBJ2-7
v_gene: TRBV27
CDR3aa: CASSSGGGTGTYEQYF

j_gene: TRBJ1-1
v_gene: TRBV20-1
CDR3aa: CSAKGQFEAFF

j_gene: TRBJ1-2
v_gene: TRBV12-3/TRBV12-4
CDR3aa: CASSLHETSGGTF

j_gene: TRBJ2-3
v_gene: TRBV7-2
CDR3aa: CASSSRLPGGADTQYF

j_gene: TRBJ2-2
v_gene: TRBV3-1
CDR3aa: CASSQDFVHTGELFF

j_gene: TRBJ2-7
v_gene: TRBV7-2
CDR3aa: CASSTSSGSYHEQYF

j_gene: TRBJ2-7
v_gene: TRBV4-1
CDR3aa: CASSHGGGYEQYF

j_gene: TRBJ2-1
v_gene: TRBV3-1
CDR3aa: CACSGLREQFF

j_gene: TRBJ1-1
v_gene: TRBV20-1
CDR3aa: CSARVGQMNTEAFF

j_gene: TRBJ2-5
v_gene: TRBV29-1
CDR3aa: CSVERGGEYQETQYF

j_gene: TRBJ2-3
v_gene: TRBV10-2
CDR3aa: CASRAGNSRTDTQYF

j_gene: TRBJ2-1
v_gene: TRBV7-2
CDR3aa: CASSPIKDSYNEQFF

j_gene: TRBJ2-3
v_gene: TRBV12-3/TRBV12-4
CDR3aa: CASSLWRGGFRDTQYF